This TCR beta chain was retrieved from a study of blood T cell repertoires in COVID-19. About the study: Donors in the United States, Italy and Spain gave samples during acute or convalescent COVID-19. T cells, B-cell-depleted T cells, or PBMCs provided the cDNA or gDNA that served as material.

This CDR3 spans 14 amino acids. V dropped 5 bases and J dropped 5; count of bases not matched to a gene: 7. Germline CDR1 is KGHDR and CDR2 is SFDVKD. Authors' analysis steps: Quantification of nucleated cells was approximated via reference gene primer amplification. Here immunoSEQ multiplex PCR was the method, and the copy in TCRdb shows in-frame clones only, minus some. V and J calls and clone size follow that table, whereas D and trimming were derived from the DNA. This sample yields about 50,000 clones, of which 90% are seen a single time; around 9.7% belongs to the top ten. Input material: peripheral blood. The V call is TRBV24-1, the J call TRBJ1-2; TRBD1 agrees at 7 bases. The clonotype was recovered from a woman older than 75 with acute or convalescent COVID-19. The CDR3 DNA is TGTGCCACCAGTGGCCAGGGGACAGCATATGGCTACACCTTC. Translated, it gives CATSGQGTAYGYTF.